These T cell receptor beta chains were read from a single sample in a study of blood T cells in healthy people across ages. TCRdb passed the 5' RACE reads through MiXCR, listing each CDR3 protein once. The sample holds some 1,800,000 distinct CDR3 sequences; about two fifths are singletons and the top ten take 20% to 25%. Sequencing was performed on blood. The origin of the receptors is a human donor in good health. Each CDR3 is given without its conserved first and last residue. Fields, in order: CDR3 protein, V gene, J gene.

cdr3_aa: AISDTEAGKSYEQY
v_call: TRBV10-3
j_call: TRBJ2-7

cdr3_aa: ASSQVGQGFGTQY
v_call: TRBV3-1
j_call: TRBJ2-5

cdr3_aa: ASSSRQGQDQPQH
v_call: TRBV12-3/TRBV12-4
j_call: TRBJ1-5

cdr3_aa: ASSFAIQTYGYT
v_call: TRBV28
j_call: TRBJ1-2

cdr3_aa: ASSYDLETQY
v_call: TRBV7-9
j_call: TRBJ2-5

cdr3_aa: ASSIYTGKNTEAF
v_call: TRBV27
j_call: TRBJ1-1

cdr3_aa: ASSLDGGSWNQPQH
v_call: TRBV7-8
j_call: TRBJ1-5

cdr3_aa: AISEAMTFETQY
v_call: TRBV10-3
j_call: TRBJ2-5

cdr3_aa: ASSLQGQGVREQY
v_call: TRBV7-2
j_call: TRBJ2-7

cdr3_aa: ASRSDRLGYYAEAF
v_call: TRBV6-6
j_call: TRBJ1-1

cdr3_aa: ASSDRDRVHYEQY
v_call: TRBV5-1
j_call: TRBJ2-7

cdr3_aa: ASSYGTANYGYT
v_call: TRBV5-1
j_call: TRBJ1-2

cdr3_aa: ATSRDLGTRLGETQY
v_call: TRBV15
j_call: TRBJ2-5

cdr3_aa: ASSPTTGNTEAF
v_call: TRBV7-2
j_call: TRBJ1-1

cdr3_aa: ASSFAGGEF
v_call: TRBV6-6
j_call: TRBJ2-1

cdr3_aa: ASSIDGGRLYGYT
v_call: TRBV19
j_call: TRBJ1-2

cdr3_aa: ASREGLQGPFYEQY
v_call: TRBV6-1
j_call: TRBJ2-7

cdr3_aa: ASSLVASLNTEAF
v_call: TRBV7-2
j_call: TRBJ1-1

cdr3_aa: SAKLSYTDTQY
v_call: TRBV20-1
j_call: TRBJ2-3

cdr3_aa: SARVPSGGGTQY
v_call: TRBV20-1
j_call: TRBJ2-5